This T cell receptor (beta chain) emerged from a study of blood T cells in healthy people across ages. CDR1 and CDR2 (germline): SGHRS, YFSETQ. This CDR3 spans 16 amino acids. This clonotype was counted once. One end of the junction does not line up with germline, which may come from a read error. The second PCR ran roughly 6 to 11 cycles with a sample-barcoded 5' primer and J-beta primers. Each CDR3 protein gets one entry after TCRdb re-called the 5' RACE reads with MiXCR. The sample shows about 1.7 million distinct CDR3 sequences, under 30% of them seen only once. The TCR originated in a woman younger than 45 in good health. V and J are TRBV5-1 and TRBJ1-2; maybe TRBD1 (6 bases). Sequencing was carried out using blood. CDR3 nucleotides: TGCGCCAGCAGCTTGTCGACAGGAGATAAAGACTATGGCTACGCCTTC. It specifies CASSLSTGDKDYGYAF.